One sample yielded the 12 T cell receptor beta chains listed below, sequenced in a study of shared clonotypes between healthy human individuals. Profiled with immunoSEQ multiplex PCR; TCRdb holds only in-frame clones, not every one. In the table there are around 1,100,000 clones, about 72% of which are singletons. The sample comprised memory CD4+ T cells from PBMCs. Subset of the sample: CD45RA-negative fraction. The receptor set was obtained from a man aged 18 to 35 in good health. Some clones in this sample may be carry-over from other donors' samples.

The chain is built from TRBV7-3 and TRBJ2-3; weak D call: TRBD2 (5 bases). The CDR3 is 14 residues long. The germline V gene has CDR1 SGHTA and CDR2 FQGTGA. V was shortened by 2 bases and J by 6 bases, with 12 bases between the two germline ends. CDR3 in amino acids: CASSLDASKDTQYF. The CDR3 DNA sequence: TGTGCCAGCAGCTTAGATGCTAGCAAGGATACGCAGTATTTT.

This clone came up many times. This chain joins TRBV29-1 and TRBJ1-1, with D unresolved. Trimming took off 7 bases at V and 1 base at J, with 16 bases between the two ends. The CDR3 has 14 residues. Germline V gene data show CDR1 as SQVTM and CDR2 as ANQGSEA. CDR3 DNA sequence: TGCAGCGCAACTCGGGGAATCGGGAACACTGAAGCTTTCTTT. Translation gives CSATRGIGNTEAFF.

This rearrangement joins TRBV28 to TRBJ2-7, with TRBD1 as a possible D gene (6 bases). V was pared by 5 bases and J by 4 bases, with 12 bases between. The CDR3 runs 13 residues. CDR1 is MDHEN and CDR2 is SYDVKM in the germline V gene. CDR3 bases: TGTGCCAGCAGTAGACCCCAGGGGTACGAGCAGTACTTC. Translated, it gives CASSRPQGYEQYF.

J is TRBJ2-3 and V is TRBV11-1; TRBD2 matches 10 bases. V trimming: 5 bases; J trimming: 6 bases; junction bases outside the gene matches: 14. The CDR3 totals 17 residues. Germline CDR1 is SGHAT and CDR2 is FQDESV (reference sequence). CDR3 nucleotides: TGTGCCAGCAGCCCCGGCAGCGGGAGGGCCGATACGGATACGCAGTATTTT. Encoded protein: CASSPGSGRADTDTQYF.

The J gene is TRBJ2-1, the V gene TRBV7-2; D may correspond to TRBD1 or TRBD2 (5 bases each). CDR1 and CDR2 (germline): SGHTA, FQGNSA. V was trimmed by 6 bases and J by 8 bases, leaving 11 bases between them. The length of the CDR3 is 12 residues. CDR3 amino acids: CASRSGSDEQFF. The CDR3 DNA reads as TGTGCCAGCAGGTCAGGGAGCGATGAGCAGTTCTTC.

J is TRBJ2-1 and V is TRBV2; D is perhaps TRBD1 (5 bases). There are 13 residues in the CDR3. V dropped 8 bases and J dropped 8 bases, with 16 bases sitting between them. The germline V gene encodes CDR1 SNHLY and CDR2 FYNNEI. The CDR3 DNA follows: TGTGCCAGCCAGCCCGGACAATCCCATGAGCAGTTCTTC. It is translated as CASQPGQSHEQFF.

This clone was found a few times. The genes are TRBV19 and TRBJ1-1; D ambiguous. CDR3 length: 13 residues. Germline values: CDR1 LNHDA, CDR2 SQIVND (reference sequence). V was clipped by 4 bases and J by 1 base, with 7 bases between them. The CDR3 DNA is TGTGCCAGTAGTAAATTGGAGAACACTGAAGCTTTCTTT. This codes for CASSKLENTEAFF. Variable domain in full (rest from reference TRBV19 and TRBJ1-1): DGGITQSPKYLFRKEGQNVTLSCEQNLNHDAMYWYRQDPGQGLRLIYYSQIVNDFQKGDIAEGYSVSREKKESFPLTVTSAQKNPTAFYLCASSKLENTEAFFGQGTRLTVV.

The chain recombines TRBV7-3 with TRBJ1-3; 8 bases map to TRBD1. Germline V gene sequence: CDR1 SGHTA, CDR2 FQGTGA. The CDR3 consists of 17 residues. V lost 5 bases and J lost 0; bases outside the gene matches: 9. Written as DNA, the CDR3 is TGTGCCAGCAGCCCCAGGACAGGGCCGAGCTCTGGAAACACCATATATTTT. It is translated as CASSPRTGPSSGNTIYF. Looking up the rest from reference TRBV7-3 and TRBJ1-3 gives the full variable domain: GAGVSQTPSNKVTEKGKYVELRCDPISGHTALYWYRQSLGQGPEFLIYFQGTGAADDSGLPNDRFFAVRPEGSVSTLKIQRTERGDSAVYLCASSPRTGPSSGNTIYFGEGSWLTVV.

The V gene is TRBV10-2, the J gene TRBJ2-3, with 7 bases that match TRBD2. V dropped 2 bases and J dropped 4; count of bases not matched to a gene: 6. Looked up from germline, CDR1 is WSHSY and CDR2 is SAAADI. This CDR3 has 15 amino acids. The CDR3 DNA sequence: TGCGCCAGCAGTGAGGCCGGGAGGCGGGCAGATACGCAGTATTTT. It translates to CASSEAGRRADTQYF.

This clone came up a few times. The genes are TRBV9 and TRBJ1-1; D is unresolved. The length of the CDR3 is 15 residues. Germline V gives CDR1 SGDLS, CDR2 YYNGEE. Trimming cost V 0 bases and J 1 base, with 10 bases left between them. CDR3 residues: CASSVGRGENTEAFF. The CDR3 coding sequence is TGTGCCAGCAGCGTAGGAAGAGGCGAGAACACTGAAGCTTTCTTT. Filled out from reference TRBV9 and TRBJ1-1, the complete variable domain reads DSGVTQTPKHLITATGQRVTLRCSPRSGDLSVYWYQQSLDQGLQFLIQYYNGEERAKGNILERFSAQQFPDLHSELNLSSLELGDSALYFCASSVGRGENTEAFFGQGTRLTVV.

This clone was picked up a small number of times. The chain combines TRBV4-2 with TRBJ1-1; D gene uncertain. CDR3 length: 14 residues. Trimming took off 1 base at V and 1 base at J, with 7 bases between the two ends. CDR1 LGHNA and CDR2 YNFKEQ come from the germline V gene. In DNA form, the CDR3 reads TGTGCCAGCAGCCAAGGCAGGCGGAACACTGAAGCTTTCTTT. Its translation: CASSQGRRNTEAFF.

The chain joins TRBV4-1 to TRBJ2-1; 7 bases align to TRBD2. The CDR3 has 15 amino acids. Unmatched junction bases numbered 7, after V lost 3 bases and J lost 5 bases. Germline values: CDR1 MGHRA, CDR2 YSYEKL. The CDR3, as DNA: TGCGCCAGCAGCCAGGGGAGGGCTGAGGACAATGAGCAGTTCTTC. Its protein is CASSQGRAEDNEQFF.